This TCR beta chain appears in the sequencing data of a study of human T cells and chemical hapten exposure. Study-level information: Patch tests delivered 0.01% DPC to the upper back and were evaluated at 6 days. Whole-study results and caveats: Once DPC sensitization occurred, TCRs above 1 in 1000 frequency showed no change. The study found expanded TCRs formed significantly more large CDR3 similarity clusters than controls.

In regard to this clonotype: Its target is unknown.

This CDR3 is built from 14 residues. The ends lost 7 bases at V and 6 bases at J; junction bases unmatched: 11. Time point given: patch test 2, 6 weeks after DPC sensitization. Treatment in this sample: therapeutic diphenylcyclopropenone sensitization with weekly scalp DPC. TCRdb re-called the RACE reads through MiXCR, storing one row per CDR3 protein. The table shows some 89,000 distinct CDR3 sequences, with 10% occurring only once. The sequenced sample was whole blood, obtained in connection with sensitization to the hapten diphenylcyclopropenone (DPC). The TCR originated in a woman in her twenties or thirties with alopecia areata. Some clones in this sample may be carry-over from other donors' samples. The chain is built from TRBV12-3 or TRBV12-4 and TRBJ1-1; 7 nucleotides align to TRBD1. The CDR3 sequence is CASIDTSGTAEAFF. In nucleotides, the CDR3 is TGTGCCAGCATTGATACTTCCGGGACAGCTGAAGCTTTCTTT.